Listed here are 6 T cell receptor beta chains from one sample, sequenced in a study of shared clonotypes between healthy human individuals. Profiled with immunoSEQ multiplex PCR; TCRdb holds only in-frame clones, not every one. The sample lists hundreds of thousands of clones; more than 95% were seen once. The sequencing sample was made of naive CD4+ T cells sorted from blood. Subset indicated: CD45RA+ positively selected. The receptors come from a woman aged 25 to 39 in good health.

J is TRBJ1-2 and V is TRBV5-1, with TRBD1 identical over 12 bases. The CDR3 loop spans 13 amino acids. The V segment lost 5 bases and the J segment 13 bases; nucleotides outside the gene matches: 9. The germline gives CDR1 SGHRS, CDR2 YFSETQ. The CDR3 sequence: CASSLGTGGAITF. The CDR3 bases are TGCGCCAGCAGTCTGGGGACAGGGGGCGCGATCACCTTC.

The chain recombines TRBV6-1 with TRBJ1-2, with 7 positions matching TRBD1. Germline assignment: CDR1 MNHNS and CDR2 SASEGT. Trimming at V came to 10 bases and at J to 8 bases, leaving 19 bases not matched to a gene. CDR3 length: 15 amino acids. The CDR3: CATRQGTIVGTGYTF. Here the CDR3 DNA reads TGTGCCACCCGACAGGGCACAATCGTGGGCACGGGCTACACCTTC.

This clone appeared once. CDR3 DNA sequence: TGCGCCAGCAGCCAAGTACGGTACAATGAGCAGTTCTTC. Its protein is CASSQVRYNEQFF. The J gene is TRBJ2-1, the V gene TRBV4-1; D unresolved. CDR3 size: 13 residues. Trimming took 1 base from V and 4 from J, leaving 5 bases between them. The V gene's germline CDR1 is MGHRA and CDR2 YSYEKL.

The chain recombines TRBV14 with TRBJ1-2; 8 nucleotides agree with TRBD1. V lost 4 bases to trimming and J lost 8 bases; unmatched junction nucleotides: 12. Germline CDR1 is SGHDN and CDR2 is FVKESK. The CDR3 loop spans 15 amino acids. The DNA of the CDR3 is TGTGCCAGCAGCCTACAGATAGACAGGGGTTCGGGCTACACCTTC. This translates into CASSLQIDRGSGYTF.

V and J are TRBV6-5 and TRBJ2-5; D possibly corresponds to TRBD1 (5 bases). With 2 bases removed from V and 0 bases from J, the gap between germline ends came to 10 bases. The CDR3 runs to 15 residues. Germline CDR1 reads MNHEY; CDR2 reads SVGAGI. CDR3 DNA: TGTGCCAGCAGTTACCGTGGACATCACCAAGAGACCCAGTACTTC. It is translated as CASSYRGHHQETQYF.

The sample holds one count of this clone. The CDR3 nucleotides read TGTGCCAGCAGTGGTACTAGCGGGAGGGCCGACGAGCAGTACTTC. Residues: CASSGTSGRADEQYF. The chain has TRBV6-1 and TRBJ2-7; 13 bases fit TRBD2. Germline V CDR1 and CDR2: MNHNS, SASEGT. CDR3 length: 15 residues. With 4 bases clipped from V and 5 bases from J, the junction kept 5 bases outside the gene matches.